This is a list of T cell receptor beta chains from one sample in a study of T-cell reconstitution after alpha-beta-depleted transplantation in children. In TCRdb, the PCR reads were re-called with MiXCR into one record per CDR3 protein. This table holds 500,000 or so distinct CDR3 sequences, more than 9.5% found once. Sequencing used PBMCs, mostly from graft donor cells, obtained 180 days after TCRalphabeta/CD19-depleted stem cell transplant. These receptors were obtained from a female patient aged 2-10 years who had a stem cell transplant for aplastic anemia, so the T cells may come from the graft donor. The conserved cysteine and the conserved F or W are not part of the CDR3 here. The order of the fields is V gene, J gene, CDR3 protein.

V: TRBV28; J: TRBJ1-3; CDR3: ASGGGAAGNTIY
V: TRBV27; J: TRBJ1-1; CDR3: ASWEESTEAF
V: TRBV29-1; J: TRBJ1-1; CDR3: SVETGTGRDTEAF
V: TRBV4-3; J: TRBJ1-4; CDR3: ASSWVRSLEDEKLF
V: TRBV19; J: TRBJ1-2; CDR3: AHGGAYGYT
V: TRBV20-1; J: TRBJ2-2; CDR3: SARRQIGGELF
V: TRBV5-1; J: TRBJ1-2; CDR3: ASSSTGGLYGYT
V: TRBV6-2/TRBV6-3; J: TRBJ2-7; CDR3: ASKLAGSSSSEQY
V: TRBV12-3/TRBV12-4; J: TRBJ2-1; CDR3: ASRRDRGEGHNEQF
V: TRBV7-9; J: TRBJ2-4; CDR3: ASSLYRTGVKNIQY
V: TRBV12-3/TRBV12-4; J: TRBJ2-2; CDR3: ASSLLYGATNTGELF
V: TRBV7-2; J: TRBJ2-1; CDR3: ASSLGGIGRSYNDQF
V: TRBV6-5; J: TRBJ2-4; CDR3: ASSYSTSRHIQY
V: TRBV10-3; J: TRBJ2-7; CDR3: AISEAGGPYEQY
V: TRBV20-1; J: TRBJ2-2; CDR3: SARDPGRGSGELF
V: TRBV11-3; J: TRBJ2-2; CDR3: ASRQGLANTGELF
V: TRBV11-2; J: TRBJ2-4; CDR3: ASSLMGGLAKNIQY
V: TRBV7-6; J: TRBJ1-2; CDR3: ASSSGGAGYT
V: TRBV12-3/TRBV12-4; J: TRBJ2-3; CDR3: ASIPGITSGAASTDTQY
V: TRBV12-5; J: TRBJ2-2; CDR3: ASAPPWGSGNTGGLF
V: TRBV5-1; J: TRBJ2-3; CDR3: ASSSSGGPSTDTQY
V: TRBV29-1; J: TRBJ1-1; CDR3: SVRQGNTEAF
V: TRBV5-1; J: TRBJ2-2; CDR3: ASSLVSGTGELF
V: TRBV7-8; J: TRBJ2-7; CDR3: ASSLSRVAGDLYEQY
V: TRBV10-3; J: TRBJ1-4; CDR3: AISESGALSEKLF
V: TRBV10-3; J: TRBJ2-3; CDR3: AISERAGGLPDTQY
V: TRBV5-8; J: TRBJ2-5; CDR3: ASSLGHRNQETQY
V: TRBV20-1; J: TRBJ2-5; CDR3: SARDPGLPQETQY
V: TRBV20-1; J: TRBJ2-3; CDR3: SARGELAGGPTDTQY